The 4 T cell receptor beta chains listed next were all sequenced from one sample in a study of a mutant IDH1 vaccine in newly diagnosed glioma. Specified time point: week 47, end of study. With topical imiquimod, each dose of the vaccine consisted of 300 ug of mutant IDH1 20-mer peptide. The protocol was immunoSEQ multiplex PCR, while the TCRdb copy is restricted to in-frame clones and leaves out a portion. The table lists about 94,000 clones, around nine tenths of them singletons. No antigen has been identified for these receptors. The source was PBMCs, collected from a glioma patient whose treatment included an IDH1 peptide vaccine. The origin of the receptors is a woman aged 50 to 60 with glioma.

V and J are TRBV18 and TRBJ2-2; D not certain. Germline V gene lookup returns CDR1 KGHSH and CDR2 LQKENI. The CDR3 is 12 residues long. The V end was cut by 5 bases, the J end by 5 bases, with 6 bases between. DNA of the CDR3: TGTGCCAGCTCATCACGGACCGGGGAGCTGTTTTTT. Its translation is CASSSRTGELFF. The variable domain in full, completed from reference TRBV18 and TRBJ2-2, reads NAGVMQNPRHLVRRRGQEARLRCSPMKGHSHVYWYRQLPEEGLKFMVYLQKENIIDESGMPKERFSAEFPKEGPSILRIQQVVRGDSAAYFCASSSRTGELFFGEGSRLTVL.

The chain couples TRBV28 to TRBJ2-4; 8 bases are shared with TRBD1. The CDR3 covers 18 residues. Germline CDR1 is MDHEN and CDR2 is SYDVKM. V lost 5 bases and J lost 1; bases outside the gene matches: 13. The CDR3 DNA is TGTGCCAGCAGTCTCCCCCCCGGGACAGGATTCGCCAAAAACATTCAGTACTTC. It yields the protein CASSLPPGTGFAKNIQYF.

This clone was seen a single time. The V call is TRBV6-6, the J call TRBJ1-3; possible D gene TRBD1, 5 bases. Germline-derived CDR1 and CDR2 are MNHNY and SVGAGI (reference sequence). V shed 9 bases and J shed 3 bases, with 12 bases lying between them. The CDR3 has 13 residues. The chain's CDR3 is CASWGGYGNTIYF. CDR3 in DNA: TGTGCCAGTTGGGGGGGGTATGGAAACACCATATATTTT.

The chain employs TRBV18 and TRBJ2-1, with D unresolved. Trimming took 2 bases from V and 16 from J, leaving 21 bases between them. Germline values: CDR1 KGHSH, CDR2 LQKENI. The CDR3 is made up of 14 amino acids. In nucleotides, the CDR3 is TGTGCCAGCTCACCAAGTGCGAATAATCACCCGTTTTTCTTC. Translated: CASSPSANNHPFFF.